This T cell receptor (beta chain) was sequenced during a study of shared clonotypes between healthy human individuals (dated by TCRdb to about 2020). Study-wide context: The cohort comprised two women and a few men aged 18 to 49 years. For each donor, three plates each were used for CD4 naive and CD4 memory, two plates were used for CD8 naive, and one plate was used for CD8 memory. To estimate repertoire size and how much clonotypes are shared between individuals, the study performed deep sequencing of blood TCR repertoires from roughly five healthy adults. To increase sequencing depth and limit assay-specific biases, TCR repertoire library preparation and sequencing were carried out by different laboratories using diverse techniques. Per donor, leukapheresis produced somewhere between about 0.8 and 9 billion PBMCs. What the authors observed across the whole study: Pairwise subsampling indicated that sequencing depth was expected to affect the degree of clonotype sharing among donors. Sharing across a few donors was observed for around 5% of naive CD4, over 3% of naive CD8, about 2.3% of memory CD4, and around 0.4% of memory CD8 clonotypes. Sampling was restricted to blood, and TCR repertoires in tissue are likely to differ from TCR repertoires in blood. Because the study included only a small number of donors, the genetic and exposure-history diversity represented was limited. Compared with non-shared clonotypes, clonotypes shared by all four sorted-subset donors had higher generation probabilities. Rarefaction of sorted-subset datasets indicated incomplete sequencing despite the large sequencing depth. Naive subsets generally had larger estimated clonotype richness than memory subsets did.

With respect to this clone: Its recognized antigen is unknown. Base qualities are missing; no much larger clone stands one base away.

For the CD8 naive samples, CD45RO-negative cells were positively selected for CCR7, yielding a CD45RA+CCR7+ population from which TemRA cells were excluded. The donors were healthy, HIV-negative adults with no recently reported acute infections or vaccinations. Only Caucasian adults living in Nashville, Tennessee, USA were represented among the donors. Blood was obtained by leukapheresis, after which PBMCs were separated by Ficoll-Histopaque density gradient centrifugation and cryopreserved in liquid nitrogen vapor phase. Analytical flow cytometry was used to check the purity and quantity of each magnetically sorted T cell population. Genomic DNA was isolated from every sorted fraction and measured by UV absorbance on a Nanodrop 2000c. Using the deep immunoSEQ assay, multiplex PCR amplified TCR CDR3 regions from genomic DNA. For each cell subset, the extracted genomic DNA was distributed evenly across all wells of several immunoSEQ 96-well plates, and each plate served as one replicate. For sorted subsets, each replicate PCR was loaded with 200 ng genomic DNA, equivalent to 30,000 or so T cell genomes. Purified libraries were measured with a Qubit 3.0 fluorometer, size-checked on a Bioanalyzer 2100, and measured again with the KAPA Library Quantification kit. A separate single-read 150-cycle Illumina NextSeq 550 flow cell was used to sequence each immunoSEQ 96-well plate. On the study's bioinformatics: Because the immunoSEQ output included only junctional sequences and no quality scores, the filtering could not be the same as the filtering used for full-length reads. Sequences were annotated with PyIR, a Python wrapper for IgBLAST v1.9, using IMGT germline references to assign V/J genes and CDR3. Reads with weak V/J assignments (E-value above 1e-6), missing CDR3, stop codons, out-of-frame junctions, or ambiguous translated residues were removed. V3J clonotypes were defined as sequences sharing an identical inferred V gene, J gene, and CDR3 amino acid sequence. The percentage overlap between two repertoires was calculated by dividing the number of shared unique clonotypes by the size of the smaller repertoire. Three approaches were used to assess repertoire richness: RTK rarefaction, the Chao1 estimator, and Recon v2.1 estimates of unobserved clonotypes. For all TCRbeta clonotypes obtained by the gDNA method from a few donors, generation probabilities were computed with OLGA. TCRdb holds this immuneACCESS table with in-frame rearrangements only. Some clones are missing; in checked studies, unresolved V genes explain under half, and the rest has no known cause. D and trimming come from the DNA, and the V and J calls and clone size come from that table. Counted in this sample were roughly 2.1 million clones; approximately 94% of them appeared once. The ten largest clones add up to under 2% of the sample.

CDR1 and CDR2, looked up from the germline V gene, are SGHDN and FVKESK. From V the trimming removes 3 bases and from J it removes 0 bases, while the gene matches leave 4 bases of the junction unaccounted for. The CDR3 goes from the cysteine to the phenylalanine over 15 residues. This entry keeps only the CDR3 DNA: 45 bases, framed from base 1. This receptor was identified in a young man in good health. Some clones in this sample may be carry-over from other donors' samples. The sequenced material came from naive CD8+ T cells from PBMCs. The cell subset or site label on this specimen signifies: CD45RA+CCR7+. The chain is made from TRBV14 and TRBJ1-1; TRBD1 matches 7 bases in the middle. The CDR3 reads as follows: CASSHPGQMNTEAFF. The DNA reads as follows: TGTGCCAGCAGCCACCCGGGACAGATGAACACTGAAGCTTTCTTT.